The following is a T cell receptor beta chain sequence with its context. Its matching antigen is unknown. Germline CDR1 and CDR2: LNHNV and YYDKDF (reference sequence). The junction had 1 base not matched to a gene; V was cut back by 3 bases and J by 1 base. This CDR3 contains 14 residues. This entry belongs to a study of T-cell reconstitution after alpha-beta-depleted transplantation in children. For TCRbeta, the library was prepared with unique molecular identifiers. TCRdb re-derived calls from the PCR reads in MiXCR, one entry per CDR3 protein. The sample includes a few hundred thousand distinct CDR3 sequences, roughly a quarter seen only once; the top ten take roughly 5%. The study, taken as a whole, reports: Reportedly, alpha-beta T cells present about two months post-transplant originated from several hundred expanded clones of graft origin. After one year, T-cell counts and TCRbeta diversity mostly came from new T cells. Some patients showed high day-60 TCRbeta diversity, which derived from surviving recipient T cells and thymic progenitors.

The receptor was derived from a female patient between 2 and 15 years old who had a stem cell transplant for congenital amegakaryocytic thrombocytopenia, so the T cells may come from the graft donor. The chain uses TRBV15 and TRBJ1-1; TRBD1 aligns across 8 bases. The input for sequencing was PBMCs, mostly from graft donor cells, taken 360 days after TCRalphabeta/CD19-depleted stem cell transplant. CDR3 sequence reads: CATSSGQGNTEAFF. The CDR3 DNA follows: TGTGCCACCAGCAGTGGACAGGGGAACACTGAAGCTTTCTTT.